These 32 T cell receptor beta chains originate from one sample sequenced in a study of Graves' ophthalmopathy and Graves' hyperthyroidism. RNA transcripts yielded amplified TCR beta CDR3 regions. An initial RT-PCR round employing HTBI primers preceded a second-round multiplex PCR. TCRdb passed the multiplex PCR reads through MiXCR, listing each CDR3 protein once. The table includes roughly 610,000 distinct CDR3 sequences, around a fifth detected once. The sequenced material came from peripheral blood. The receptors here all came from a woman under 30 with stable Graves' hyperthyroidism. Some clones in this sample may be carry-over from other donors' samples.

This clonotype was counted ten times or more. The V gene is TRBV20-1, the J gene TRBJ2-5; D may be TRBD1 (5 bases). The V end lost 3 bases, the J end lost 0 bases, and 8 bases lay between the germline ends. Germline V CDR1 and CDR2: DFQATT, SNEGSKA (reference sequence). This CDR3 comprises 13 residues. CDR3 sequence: CSARDNYQETQYF. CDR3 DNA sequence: TGCAGTGCTAGGGACAATTACCAAGAGACCCAGTACTTC.

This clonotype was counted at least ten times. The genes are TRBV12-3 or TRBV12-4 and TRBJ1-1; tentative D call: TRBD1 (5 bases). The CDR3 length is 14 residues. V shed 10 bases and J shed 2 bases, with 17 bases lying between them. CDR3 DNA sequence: TGTGCCACCCGCCGGGGCAGCTCTAACACTGAAGCTTTCTTT. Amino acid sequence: CATRRGSSNTEAFF.

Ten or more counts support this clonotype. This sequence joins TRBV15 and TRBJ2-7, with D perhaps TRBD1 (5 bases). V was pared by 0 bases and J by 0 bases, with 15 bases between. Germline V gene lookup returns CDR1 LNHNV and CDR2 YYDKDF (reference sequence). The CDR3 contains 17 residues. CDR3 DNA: TGTGCCACCAGCAGAGATCCGCAGGGCTTCCTCTCCTACGAGCAGTACTTC. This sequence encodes CATSRDPQGFLSYEQYF.

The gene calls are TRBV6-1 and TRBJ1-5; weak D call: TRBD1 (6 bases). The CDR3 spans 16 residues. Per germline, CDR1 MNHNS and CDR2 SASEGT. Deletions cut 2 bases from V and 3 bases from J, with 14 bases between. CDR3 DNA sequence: TGTGCCAGCAGTGAAATGGCCCAGGGGTACAATCAGCCCCAGCATTTT. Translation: CASSEMAQGYNQPQHF.

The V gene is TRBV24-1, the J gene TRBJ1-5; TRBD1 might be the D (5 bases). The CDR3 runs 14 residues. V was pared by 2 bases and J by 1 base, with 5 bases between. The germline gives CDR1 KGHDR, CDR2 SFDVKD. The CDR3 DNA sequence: TGTGCCACCAGTGATTGGGACAGCAATCAGCCCCAGCATTTT. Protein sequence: CATSDWDSNQPQHF.

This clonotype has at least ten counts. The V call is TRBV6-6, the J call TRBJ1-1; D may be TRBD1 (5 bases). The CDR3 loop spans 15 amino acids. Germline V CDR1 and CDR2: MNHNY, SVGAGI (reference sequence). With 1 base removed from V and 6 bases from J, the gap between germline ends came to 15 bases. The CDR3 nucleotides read TGTGCCAGCAGTTACTTTGCCAGGGAGGTCCCTGAAGCTTTCTTT. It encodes CASSYFAREVPEAFF.

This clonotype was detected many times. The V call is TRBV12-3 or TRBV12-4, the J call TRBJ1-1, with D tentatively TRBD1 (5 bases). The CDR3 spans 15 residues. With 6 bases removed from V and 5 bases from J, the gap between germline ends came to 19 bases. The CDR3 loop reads CASSPRGGGLTEAFF. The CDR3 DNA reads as TGTGCCAGCAGCCCAAGGGGTGGGGGGTTAACTGAAGCTTTCTTT.

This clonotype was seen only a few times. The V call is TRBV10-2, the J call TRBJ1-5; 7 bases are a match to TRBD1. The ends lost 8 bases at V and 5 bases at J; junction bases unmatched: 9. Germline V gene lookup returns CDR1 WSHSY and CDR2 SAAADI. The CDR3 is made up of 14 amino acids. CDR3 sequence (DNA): TGCGCCAGCCGGCGGACAGGTGAATATCAGCCCCAGCATTTT. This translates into CASRRTGEYQPQHF.

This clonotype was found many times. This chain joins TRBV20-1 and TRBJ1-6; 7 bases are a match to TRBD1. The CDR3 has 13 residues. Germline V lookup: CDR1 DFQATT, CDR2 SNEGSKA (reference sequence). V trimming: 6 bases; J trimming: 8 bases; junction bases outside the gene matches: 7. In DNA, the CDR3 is TGCAGTGCGATACAGGGGCTGGATTCACCCCTCCACTTT. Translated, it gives CSAIQGLDSPLHF.

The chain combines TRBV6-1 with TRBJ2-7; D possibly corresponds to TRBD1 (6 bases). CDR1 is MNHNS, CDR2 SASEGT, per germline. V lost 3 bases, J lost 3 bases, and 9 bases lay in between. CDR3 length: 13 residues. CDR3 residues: CASSDLDSYEQYF. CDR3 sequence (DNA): TGTGCCAGCAGTGATCTGGACAGCTACGAGCAGTACTTC.

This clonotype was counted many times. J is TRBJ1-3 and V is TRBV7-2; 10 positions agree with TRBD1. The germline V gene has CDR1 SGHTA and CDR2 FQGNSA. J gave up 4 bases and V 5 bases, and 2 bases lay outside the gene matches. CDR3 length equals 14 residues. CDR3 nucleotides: TGTGCCAGCAGCCGGGACAGGGGCGGAAACACCATATATTTT. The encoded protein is CASSRDRGGNTIYF.

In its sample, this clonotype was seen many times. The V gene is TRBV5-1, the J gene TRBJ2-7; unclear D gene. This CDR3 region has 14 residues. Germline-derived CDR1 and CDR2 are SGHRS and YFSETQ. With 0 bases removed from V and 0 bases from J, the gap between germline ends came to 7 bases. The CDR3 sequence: CASSLEGFSYEQYF. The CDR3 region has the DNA TGCGCCAGCAGCTTGGAAGGCTTCTCCTACGAGCAGTACTTC.

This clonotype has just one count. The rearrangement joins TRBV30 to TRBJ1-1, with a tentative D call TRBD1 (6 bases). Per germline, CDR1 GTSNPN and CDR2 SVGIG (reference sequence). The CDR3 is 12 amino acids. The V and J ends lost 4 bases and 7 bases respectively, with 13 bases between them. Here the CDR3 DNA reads TGTGCCTGGATACAGGGTAGTTTTGAAGCTTTCTTT. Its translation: CAWIQGSFEAFF.

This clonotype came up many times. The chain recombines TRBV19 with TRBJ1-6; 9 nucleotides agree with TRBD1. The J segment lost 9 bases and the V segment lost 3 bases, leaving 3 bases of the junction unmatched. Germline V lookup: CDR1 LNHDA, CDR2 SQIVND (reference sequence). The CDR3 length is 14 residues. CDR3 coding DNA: TGTGCCAGTAGTATGAACAGGGGGCTTTCACCCCTCCACTTT. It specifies CASSMNRGLSPLHF.

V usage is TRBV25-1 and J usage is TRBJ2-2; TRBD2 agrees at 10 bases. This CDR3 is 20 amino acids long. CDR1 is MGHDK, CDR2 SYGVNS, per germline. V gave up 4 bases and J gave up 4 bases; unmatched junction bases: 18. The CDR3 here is CASSGFGLAETLRGTGELFF. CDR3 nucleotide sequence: TGTGCCAGCAGTGGGTTCGGACTAGCGGAGACCCTTCGCGGCACCGGGGAGCTGTTTTTT. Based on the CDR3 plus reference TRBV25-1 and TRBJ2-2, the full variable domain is EADIYQTPRYLVIGTGKKITLECSQTMGHDKMYWYQQDPGMELHLIHYSYGVNSTEKGDLSSESTVSRIRTEHFPLTLESARPSHTSQYLCASSGFGLAETLRGTGELFFGEGSRLTVL.

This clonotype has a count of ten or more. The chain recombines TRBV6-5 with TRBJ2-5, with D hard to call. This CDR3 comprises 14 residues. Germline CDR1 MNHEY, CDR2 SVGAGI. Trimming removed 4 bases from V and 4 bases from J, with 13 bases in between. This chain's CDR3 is CASSSVLSSETQYF. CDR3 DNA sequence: TGTGCCAGCAGTTCCGTTTTATCTTCAGAGACCCAGTACTTC.

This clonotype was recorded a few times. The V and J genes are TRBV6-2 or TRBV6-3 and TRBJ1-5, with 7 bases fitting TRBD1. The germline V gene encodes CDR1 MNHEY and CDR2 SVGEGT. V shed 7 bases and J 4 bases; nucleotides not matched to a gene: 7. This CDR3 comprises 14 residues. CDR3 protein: CASTSRDRNQPQHF. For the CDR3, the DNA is TGTGCCAGCACCTCCCGGGACAGAAATCAGCCCCAGCATTTT.

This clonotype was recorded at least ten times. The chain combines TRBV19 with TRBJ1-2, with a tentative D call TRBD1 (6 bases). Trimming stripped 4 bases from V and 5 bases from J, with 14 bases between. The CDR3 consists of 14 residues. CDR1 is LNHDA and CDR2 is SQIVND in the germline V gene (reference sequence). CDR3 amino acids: CASSRGQVGYGYTF. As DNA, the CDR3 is TGTGCCAGTAGTAGGGGACAAGTTGGGTATGGCTACACCTTC.

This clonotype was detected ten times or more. The CDR3 DNA sequence: TGTGCCAGCACAGGGAATCAGGAGAACTATGGCTACACCTTC. Amino acid sequence: CASTGNQENYGYTF. This chain joins TRBV2 and TRBJ1-2, with D possibly TRBD1 on 5 matching bases. This CDR3 contains 14 residues. The germline gives CDR1 SNHLY, CDR2 FYNNEI. Trimming left V 7 bases short and J 2 bases short, with 14 bases between.

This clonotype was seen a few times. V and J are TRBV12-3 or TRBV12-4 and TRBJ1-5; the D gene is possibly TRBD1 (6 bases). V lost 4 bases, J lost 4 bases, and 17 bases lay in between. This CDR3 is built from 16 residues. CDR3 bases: TGTGCCAGCAGTTCCTCCGAGGGGGTGGGGAATCAGCCCCAGCATTTT. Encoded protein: CASSSSEGVGNQPQHF.

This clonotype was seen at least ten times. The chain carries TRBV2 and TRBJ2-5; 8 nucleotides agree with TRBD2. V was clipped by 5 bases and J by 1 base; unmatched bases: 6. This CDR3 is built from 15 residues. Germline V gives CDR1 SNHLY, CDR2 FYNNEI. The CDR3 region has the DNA TGTGCCAGCAGTTTAGCGGGGCTAACCCAAGAGACCCAGTACTTC. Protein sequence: CASSLAGLTQETQYF.

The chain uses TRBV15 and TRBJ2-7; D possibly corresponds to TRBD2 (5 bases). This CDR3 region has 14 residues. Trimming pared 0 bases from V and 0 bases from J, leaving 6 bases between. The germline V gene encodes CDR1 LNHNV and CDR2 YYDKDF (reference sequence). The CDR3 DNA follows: TGTGCCACCAGCAGAGATGGGAGCTCCTACGAGCAGTACTTC. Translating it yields CATSRDGSSYEQYF.

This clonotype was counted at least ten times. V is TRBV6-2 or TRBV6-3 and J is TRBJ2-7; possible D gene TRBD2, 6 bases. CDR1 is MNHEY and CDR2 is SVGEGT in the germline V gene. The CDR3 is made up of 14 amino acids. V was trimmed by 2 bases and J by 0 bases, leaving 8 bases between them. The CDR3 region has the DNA TGTGCCAGCAGTTACCGGGAGAGCTCCTACGAGCAGTACTTC. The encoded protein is CASSYRESSYEQYF.

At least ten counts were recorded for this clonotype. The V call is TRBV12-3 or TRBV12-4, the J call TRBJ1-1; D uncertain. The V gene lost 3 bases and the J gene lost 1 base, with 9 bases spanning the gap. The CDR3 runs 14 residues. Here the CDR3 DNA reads TGTGCCAGCAGTTTTATCGGGCGGAACACTGAAGCTTTCTTT. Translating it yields CASSFIGRNTEAFF.

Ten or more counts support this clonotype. The CDR3 loop reads CASSLPRGAGATDTQYF. The CDR3 nucleotides read TGTGCCAGCAGCTTGCCCCGGGGAGCGGGGGCGACAGATACGCAGTATTTT. The rearrangement uses TRBV11-2 and TRBJ2-3; 8 bases align to TRBD2. CDR1 SGHAT and CDR2 FQNNGV come from the germline V gene. The CDR3 sequence is 17 residues long. Trimming took 3 bases from V and 3 from J; bases not matched to a gene: 11.

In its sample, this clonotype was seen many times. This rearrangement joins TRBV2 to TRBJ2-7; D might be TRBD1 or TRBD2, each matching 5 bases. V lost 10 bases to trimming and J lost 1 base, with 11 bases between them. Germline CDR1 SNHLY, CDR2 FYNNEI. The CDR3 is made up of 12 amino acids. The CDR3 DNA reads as TGTGCCAACCGGGGCAGGTCCTACGAGCAGTACTTC. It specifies CANRGRSYEQYF.

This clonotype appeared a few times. Written as DNA, the CDR3 is TGTGCCAGCAGTTTAGTGGGGCCGGGCTATGGCTACACCTTC. Residues: CASSLVGPGYGYTF. The V and J genes are TRBV12-3 or TRBV12-4 and TRBJ1-2; a possible D gene is TRBD1 (5 bases). This CDR3 contains 14 residues. The V gene lost 1 base and the J gene lost 4 bases, with 10 bases spanning the gap.

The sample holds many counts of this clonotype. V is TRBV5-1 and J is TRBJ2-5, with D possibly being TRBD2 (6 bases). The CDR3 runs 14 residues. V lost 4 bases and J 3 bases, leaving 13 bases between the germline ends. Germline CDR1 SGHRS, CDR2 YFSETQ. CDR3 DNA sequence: TGCGCCAGCAGCACCCCCGGGAGTGAAGAGACCCAGTACTTC. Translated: CASSTPGSEETQYF.

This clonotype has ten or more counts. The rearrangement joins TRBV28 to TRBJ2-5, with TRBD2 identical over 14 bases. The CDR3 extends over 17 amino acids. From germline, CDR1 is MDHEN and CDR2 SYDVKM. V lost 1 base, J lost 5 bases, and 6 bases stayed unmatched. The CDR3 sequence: CASSLSPGLAGEETQYF. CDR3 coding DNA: TGTGCCAGCAGTTTATCCCCGGGACTAGCGGGAGAGGAGACCCAGTACTTC.

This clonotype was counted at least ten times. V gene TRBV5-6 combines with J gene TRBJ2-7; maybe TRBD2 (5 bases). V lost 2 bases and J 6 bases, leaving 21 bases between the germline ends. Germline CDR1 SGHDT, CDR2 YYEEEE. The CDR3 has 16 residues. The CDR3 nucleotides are TGTGCCAGCAGCTTCATTTCAACTCACACCCGGGGCGAGCAGTACTTC. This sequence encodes CASSFISTHTRGEQYF.

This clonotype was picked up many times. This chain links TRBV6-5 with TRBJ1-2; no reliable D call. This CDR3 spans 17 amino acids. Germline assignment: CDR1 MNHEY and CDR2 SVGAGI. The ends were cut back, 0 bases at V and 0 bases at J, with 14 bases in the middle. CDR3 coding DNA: TGTGCCAGCAGTTACTCTCCGGGTACAGTGTCTAACTATGGCTACACCTTC. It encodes CASSYSPGTVSNYGYTF.

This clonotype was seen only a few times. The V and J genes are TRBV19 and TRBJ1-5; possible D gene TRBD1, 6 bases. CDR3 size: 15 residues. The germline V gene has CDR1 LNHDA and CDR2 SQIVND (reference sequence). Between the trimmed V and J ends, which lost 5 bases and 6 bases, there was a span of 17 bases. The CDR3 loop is CASSPRTERPQPQHF. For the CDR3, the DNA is TGTGCCAGTAGTCCCAGGACAGAACGACCTCAGCCCCAGCATTTT.